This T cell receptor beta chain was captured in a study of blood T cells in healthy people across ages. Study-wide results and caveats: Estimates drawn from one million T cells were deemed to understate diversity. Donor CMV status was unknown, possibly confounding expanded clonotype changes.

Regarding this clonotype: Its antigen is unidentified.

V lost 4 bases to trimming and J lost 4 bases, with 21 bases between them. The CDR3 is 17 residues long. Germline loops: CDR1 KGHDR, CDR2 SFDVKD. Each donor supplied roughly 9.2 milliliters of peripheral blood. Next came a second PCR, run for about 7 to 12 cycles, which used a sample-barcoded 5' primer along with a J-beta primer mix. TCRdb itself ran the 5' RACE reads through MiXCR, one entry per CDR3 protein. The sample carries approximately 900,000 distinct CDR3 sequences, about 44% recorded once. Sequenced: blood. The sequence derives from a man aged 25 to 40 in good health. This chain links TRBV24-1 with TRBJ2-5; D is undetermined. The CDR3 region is CATSEPNTGARGETQYF. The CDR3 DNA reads TGTGCCACCAGTGAACCGAACACCGGAGCTCGTGGAGAGACCCAGTACTTC.